This T cell receptor beta chain was sequenced in a study of T cell responses to AZD1222 COVID-19 vaccine. Assay: immunoSEQ multiplex PCR; the TCRdb copy retains only in-frame clones and omits some. The sample contains some 160,000 clones, just over 90% of which appear only once. V gave up 6 bases and J gave up 3 bases, with 17 bases separating them. The CDR3 is made up of 15 amino acids. Germline CDR1 and CDR2: MNHEY and SMNVEV (reference sequence). This TCR derives from an adult who received the AZD1222 COVID-19 vaccine. The chain joins TRBV27 to TRBJ1-1; possible D gene TRBD1, 6 bases. The sequenced sample was peripheral blood, obtained 28 days after the second AZD1222 dose. DNA of the CDR3: TGTGCCAGCAGACTCACAGGGAACCTGGACACTGAAGCTTTCTTT. Its protein product is CASRLTGNLDTEAFF.